These T cell receptor beta chains were read from a single sample in a study of blood T cell repertoires in COVID-19. TCRdb's table, derived via immunoSEQ multiplex PCR, lists solely in-frame clones and lacks some. The sample includes some 390,000 clones, 89% of them seen just once. What was sequenced was peripheral blood. The receptors were sampled from a woman aged 40 to 50 with COVID-19, enrolled during active disease. The CDR3 runs from the conserved cysteine through the conserved F or W. Fields, in order: V gene, D gene, J gene, CDR3 DNA, CDR3 protein. A D gene is named only where the DNA matches it firmly.

TRBV12-3/TRBV12-4	-	TRBJ1-1	TGTGCCAGCAGTTTTACGGGTAACACTGAAGCTTTCTTT	CASSFTGNTEAFF
TRBV9	-	TRBJ2-7	TGTGCCAGCAGCGTAGGCAGGAACCCCTACGAGCAGTACTTC	CASSVGRNPYEQYF
TRBV18	TRBD1	TRBJ1-4	TGTGCCAGCTCACCTCCCGGGACAGGAAATGAAAAACTGTTTTTT	CASSPPGTGNEKLFF
TRBV13	TRBD1	TRBJ1-1	TGTGCCAGCAGCGCCGACAGGGGGGGCACTGAAGCTTTCTTT	CASSADRGGTEAFF
TRBV19	-	TRBJ1-1	TGTGCCAGTAGTATAAGAGGGGGCACTGAAGCTTTCTTT	CASSIRGGTEAFF
TRBV6-5	-	TRBJ1-2	TGTGCCAGCAGTTACGGAGATTTCTATGGCTACACCTTC	CASSYGDFYGYTF
TRBV7-9	TRBD1	TRBJ1-6	TGTGCCAGCAGCTTAGGCCCCGGGGACAGGCAGAAGAGTTCACCCCTCCACTTT	CASSLGPGDRQKSSPLHF
TRBV19	TRBD1	TRBJ1-5	TGTGCCAGTAGGGGACAGGGCAATCAGCCCCAGCATTTT	CASRGQGNQPQHF
TRBV6-4	TRBD2	TRBJ2-3	TGTGCCAGCAGGCCTAGCGGGGGGACAACGCCGCAGTATTTT	CASRPSGGTTPQYF
TRBV30	-	TRBJ2-7	TGTGCCTGGAGGAAAAAGCCCCCAACACAGGGCTACGAGCAGTACTTC	CAWRKKPPTQGYEQYF